This T cell receptor beta chain emerged from a study of T-cell memory formation after mild COVID-19. Study-wide results and caveats: Some clones that responded turned up in pre-infection memory, which suggests that cross-reactive memory joined in. Day 15 to 85 contracting clones showed balanced CD4/CD8; later expanders leaned CD4+. The SARS-CoV-2 specificity of second-wave clones reaching peak at day 37 remained unverified.

From the 5' RACE reads, TCRdb called clonotypes with MiXCR, one entry per CDR3 protein. The sample carries fewer than 250,000 distinct CDR3 sequences, about 11% recorded once. This clonotype has more than one count but fewer than ten. Its antigen remains unidentified. CDR3 length equals 15 residues. V was pared by 0 bases and J by 5 bases, with 11 bases between. Germline V gene lookup returns CDR1 KGHSH and CDR2 LQKENI. The chain has TRBV18 and TRBJ1-5, with D tentatively TRBD1 (5 bases). The sequence derives from a man in his late teens or twenties who had mild COVID-19 (a few samples of this study predate the infection). Cell type and time point are not known. The sequencing input was PBMCs or a T cell subset sorted from them (not recorded which). CDR3 in DNA: TGTGCCAGCTCACCACCGGAGGGACGGGATCAGCCCCAGCATTTT. Translation gives CASSPPEGRDQPQHF.